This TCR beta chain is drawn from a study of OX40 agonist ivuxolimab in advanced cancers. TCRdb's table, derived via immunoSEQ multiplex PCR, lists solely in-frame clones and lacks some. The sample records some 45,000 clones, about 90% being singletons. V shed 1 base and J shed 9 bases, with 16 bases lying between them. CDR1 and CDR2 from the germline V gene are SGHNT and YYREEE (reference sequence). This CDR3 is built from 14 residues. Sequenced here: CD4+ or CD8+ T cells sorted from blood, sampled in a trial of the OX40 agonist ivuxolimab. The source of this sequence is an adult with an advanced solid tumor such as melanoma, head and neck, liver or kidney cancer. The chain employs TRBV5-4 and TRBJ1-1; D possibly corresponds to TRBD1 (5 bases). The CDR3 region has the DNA TGTGCCAGCAGCTTGTCGACAGAATTTACACAAGCTTTCTTT. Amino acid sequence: CASSLSTEFTQAFF.